These 28 T cell receptor beta chains were sequenced from one sample in a study of blood T cell repertoires in COVID-19. Assay: immunoSEQ multiplex PCR; the TCRdb copy retains only in-frame clones and omits some. The data hold roughly 29,000 clones, with 87% observed a single time. The sequencing sample was made of peripheral blood. The receptors derive from a human donor in a cohort sampled during active COVID-19.

The chain links TRBV18 to TRBJ2-6; D may be TRBD2 (5 bases). The CDR3 length is 16 residues. V lost 2 bases to trimming and J lost 2 bases, with 10 bases between them. Per the germline V gene, CDR1 is KGHSH and CDR2 is LQKENI. CDR3 amino acids: CASSPMRATGANVLTF. The CDR3 DNA is TGTGCCAGCTCACCAATGAGGGCAACTGGGGCCAACGTCCTGACTTTC.

The chain links TRBV3-1 (or the pseudogene TRBV3-2) to TRBJ2-7, with unresolved D. There are 13 residues in the CDR3. Trimming removed 2 bases at V and 3 bases at J, with 8 bases between. The germline CDR1 and CDR2 sequences are LGHDT and YNNKEL (reference sequence). Here the CDR3 DNA reads TGTGCCAGCAGCCAAACAAATGGCTACGAGCAGTACTTC. This sequence encodes CASSQTNGYEQYF.

The rearrangement joins TRBV20-1 to TRBJ2-4; 10 bases agree with TRBD2. This CDR3 comprises 15 residues. J lost 6 bases, V lost 3 bases, and 8 bases had no gene match. Germline V lookup: CDR1 DFQATT, CDR2 SNEGSKA (reference sequence). The CDR3: CSASVPRTSGNIQYF. As DNA, the CDR3 is TGCAGTGCTAGTGTCCCCAGGACTAGCGGAAACATTCAGTACTTC.

The rearrangement uses TRBV9 and TRBJ1-5; D gene uncertain. V was shortened by 3 bases and J by 3 bases, with 7 bases between the two germline ends. Germline CDR1 is SGDLS and CDR2 is YYNGEE. This CDR3 region has 13 residues. The CDR3 bases are TGTGCCAGCAGCGGGTCAGACAATCAGCCCCAGCATTTT. Its translation is CASSGSDNQPQHF.

V is TRBV28 and J is TRBJ2-1; D is possibly TRBD2 (7 bases). The CDR3 runs 16 residues. V was pared by 4 bases and J by 4 bases, with 17 bases between. Germline V lookup: CDR1 MDHEN, CDR2 SYDVKM. The CDR3 coding sequence is TGTGCCAGCAGTTCAGTCAGGGGACTACAATACAATGAGCAGTTCTTC. This sequence encodes CASSSVRGLQYNEQFF.

V gene TRBV5-4 combines with J gene TRBJ1-2; 10 nucleotides line up with TRBD1. The CDR3 is 14 residues long. The V gene end was trimmed by 2 bases and the J gene end by 4 bases; junction bases not matched to a gene: 2. The germline V gene encodes CDR1 SGHNT and CDR2 YYREEE (reference sequence). The DNA of the CDR3 is TGTGCCAGCAGCTTACGGACAGGGGGCTATGGCTACACCTTC. It encodes CASSLRTGGYGYTF.

This clone was recorded a few times. The rearrangement uses TRBV7-2 and TRBJ1-1; 8 nucleotides match TRBD1. The V gene end was trimmed by 6 bases and the J gene end by 5 bases; junction bases not matched to a gene: 8. This CDR3 region has 14 residues. Germline-derived CDR1 and CDR2 are SGHTA and FQGNSA. The CDR3 sequence is CASRQQGAPTEAFF. The CDR3 DNA follows: TGTGCCAGCAGACAGCAGGGGGCGCCGACTGAAGCTTTCTTT.

This clone came up once. This chain links TRBV25-1 with TRBJ2-3; 7 bases line up with TRBD1. Losses at the gene ends were 3 bases for V and 3 bases for J; bases not matched to a gene: 3. The CDR3 is made up of 14 amino acids. Germline V gene sequence: CDR1 MGHDK, CDR2 SYGVNS. CDR3 amino acids: CASSDMGQTDTQYF. The CDR3 DNA is TGTGCCAGCAGTGATATGGGACAGACAGATACGCAGTATTTT. Looking up the rest from reference TRBV25-1 and TRBJ2-3 gives the full variable domain: EADIYQTPRYLVIGTGKKITLECSQTMGHDKMYWYQQDPGMELHLIHYSYGVNSTEKGDLSSESTVSRIRTEHFPLTLESARPSHTSQYLCASSDMGQTDTQYFGPGTRLTVL.

This clone was seen a few times. V is TRBV11-2 and J is TRBJ1-6; TRBD1 matches at 8 bases. V trimming: 5 bases; J trimming: 9 bases; junction bases outside the gene matches: 3. The CDR3 sequence is 13 residues long. The germline gives CDR1 SGHAT, CDR2 FQNNGV. The CDR3 nucleotides are TGTGCCAGCAGCATGGACAGGGTTTCACCCCTCCACTTT. It translates to CASSMDRVSPLHF.

J is TRBJ1-4 and V is TRBV14, with D possibly being TRBD1 (5 bases). Germline V gives CDR1 SGHDN, CDR2 FVKESK. CDR3 length: 14 residues. Trimming removed 4 bases at V and 5 bases at J, with 11 bases between. In nucleotides, the CDR3 is TGTGCCAGCAGCCGGGGGGGAGGCAATGAAAAACTGTTTTTT. As protein: CASSRGGGNEKLFF.

The chain couples TRBV7-2 to TRBJ2-3, with 7 bases lining up with TRBD2. With V trimmed by 2 bases and J by 1 base, 6 bases remained unmatched. Germline CDR1 is SGHTA and CDR2 is FQGNSA. This CDR3 is built from 16 residues. CDR3 in amino acids: CASSLFVGGGTDTQYF. DNA of the CDR3: TGTGCCAGCAGCTTATTTGTGGGGGGGGGCACAGATACGCAGTATTTT.

J is TRBJ1-1 and V is TRBV29-1; D is uncertain. The CDR3 is 12 residues long. CDR1 is SQVTM and CDR2 is ANQGSEA in the germline V gene. Trimming took 7 bases from V and 6 from J, leaving 15 bases between them. CDR3 sequence reads: CSAGLLYAEAFF. DNA for the CDR3: TGCAGCGCCGGACTGCTTTACGCTGAAGCTTTCTTT.

The chain links TRBV3-1 (or the pseudogene TRBV3-2) to TRBJ1-2; 10 bases are shared with TRBD1. In germline, CDR1 is LGHDT, CDR2 YNNKEL (reference sequence). The CDR3 runs 17 residues. V was clipped by 0 bases and J by 5 bases; unmatched bases: 9. In DNA, the CDR3 is TGTGCCAGCAGCCAAGATTCGTGGACAGGGGGTTTGTATGGCTACACCTTC. Translation: CASSQDSWTGGLYGYTF.

V is TRBV24-1 and J is TRBJ1-6; D gene unclear. In germline, CDR1 is KGHDR, CDR2 SFDVKD. This CDR3 comprises 16 residues. V was pared by 0 bases and J by 2 bases, with 7 bases between. The DNA for the CDR3 is TGTGCCACCAGTGATTTGGGAGGAGCCTATAATTCACCCCTCCACTTT. As protein: CATSDLGGAYNSPLHF.

This chain joins TRBV5-5 and TRBJ2-2; 14 positions match TRBD2. V lost 4 bases, J lost 2 bases, and 7 bases stayed unmatched. This CDR3 spans 18 amino acids. Per germline, CDR1 SGHKS and CDR2 YYEKEE (reference sequence). CDR3 DNA: TGTGCCAGCAGCCAGGGACTAGCGGGAGCCCGAAACACCGGGGAGCTGTTTTTT. Its translation is CASSQGLAGARNTGELFF. The whole variable domain, remainder taken from reference TRBV5-5 and TRBJ2-2, is DAGVTQSPTHLIKTRGQQVTLRCSPISGHKSVSWYQQVLGQGPQFIFQYYEKEERGRGNFPDRFSARQFPNYSSELNVNALLLGDSALYLCASSQGLAGARNTGELFFGEGSRLTVL.

The chain joins TRBV6-5 to TRBJ1-1; D gene ambiguous. Germline CDR1 MNHEY, CDR2 SVGAGI. This CDR3 is built from 15 residues. Trimming took off 7 bases at V and 0 bases at J, with 15 bases between the two ends. In nucleotides, the CDR3 is TGTGCCAGCACCCAAATAGCGCCAATGAACACTGAAGCTTTCTTT. It yields the protein CASTQIAPMNTEAFF.

This clone was counted between two and nine times. This chain joins TRBV5-1 and TRBJ2-7; 8 bases line up with TRBD1. V trimming: 3 bases; J trimming: 4 bases; junction bases outside the gene matches: 15. In germline, CDR1 is SGHRS, CDR2 YFSETQ. There are 17 residues in the CDR3. The CDR3 reads CASSSPLIDRGIYEQYF. The CDR3 nucleotides read TGCGCCAGCAGCTCCCCCCTTATTGACAGGGGTATTTACGAGCAGTACTTC.

The gene calls are TRBV3-1 (or the pseudogene TRBV3-2) and TRBJ2-5; D is uncertain. The length of the CDR3 is 12 residues. Germline CDR1 and CDR2: LGHDT and YNNKEL (reference sequence). Trimming removed 4 bases at V and 2 bases at J, with 5 bases between. The CDR3: CASSPLQETQYF. For the CDR3, the DNA is TGTGCCAGCAGCCCACTTCAAGAGACCCAGTACTTC.

The CDR3 is CASSPEDRVQSPLHF. In nucleotides, the CDR3 is TGTGCCAGCAGCCCCGAAGACAGGGTGCAGTCACCCCTCCACTTT. The J gene is TRBJ1-6, the V gene TRBV7-2, with 7 nucleotides matching TRBD1. This CDR3 comprises 15 residues. The junction had 11 bases not matched to a gene; V was cut back by 5 bases and J by 10 bases. Germline assignment: CDR1 SGHTA and CDR2 FQGNSA.

This clone was observed a few times. The chain has TRBV10-1 and TRBJ1-1, with TRBD1 matching over 7 bases. The CDR3 extends over 20 amino acids. The germline V gene encodes CDR1 WNHNN and CDR2 SYGVQD (reference sequence). Trimming took 3 bases from V and 7 from J; bases not matched to a gene: 26. The CDR3 DNA sequence: TGCGCCAGCAGTGAACCGACCAATCAGGACAGGCGATATTTGGGCGGTGAAGCTTTCTTT. Protein: CASSEPTNQDRRYLGGEAFF.

The rearrangement joins TRBV5-3 to TRBJ2-7, with TRBD1 matching 10 bases. TRBV5-3 is an ORF; its function is uncertain. With V trimmed by 4 bases and J by 2 bases, 12 bases remained unmatched. This CDR3 region has 17 residues. As DNA, the CDR3 is TGTGCCAGAAGCCCGCGCCCGGGACAGGGGTTTCCCTACGAGCAGTACTTC. This translates into CARSPRPGQGFPYEQYF.

The chain links TRBV12-2 to TRBJ2-1; TRBD2 is taken as the D call from the table, unchecked against the DNA. TRBV12-2 corresponds to a pseudogene. This CDR3 is built from 16 residues. CDR3 residues: CASRRYSGTSYNEQFF. CDR3 DNA sequence: TGTGCAAGTCGCCGATATAGCGGAACTTCCTACAATGAGCAGTTCTTC.

The genes are TRBV19 and TRBJ1-2; 7 nucleotides agree with TRBD1. J was trimmed by 4 bases and V by 7 bases; bases with no gene match: 3. The germline V gene encodes CDR1 LNHDA and CDR2 SQIVND (reference sequence). This CDR3 region has 12 residues. The CDR3 DNA sequence: TGTGCCAGTATCCAGGGGGTCTATGGCTACACCTTC. It specifies CASIQGVYGYTF.

Here the CDR3 reads CASSGRTGGQPQHF. CDR3 bases: TGTGCCAGTAGTGGGCGGACAGGGGGCCAGCCCCAGCATTTT. The chain has TRBV19 and TRBJ1-5, with 11 bases identical to TRBD1. CDR1 and CDR2 from the germline V gene are LNHDA and SQIVND (reference sequence). CDR3 length: 14 residues. Losses at the gene ends were 5 bases for V and 7 bases for J; bases not matched to a gene: 4.

The J gene is TRBJ2-7, the V gene TRBV6-6; TRBD1 might be the D (6 bases). This CDR3 is 15 amino acids long. The ends were cut back, 5 bases at V and 0 bases at J, with 14 bases in the middle. Germline values: CDR1 MNHNY, CDR2 SVGAGI (reference sequence). CDR3 sequence reads: CASSRGGSYSYEQYF. CDR3 in DNA: TGTGCCAGCAGTCGTGGGGGCAGCTACTCCTACGAGCAGTACTTC.

The genes are TRBV5-6 and TRBJ1-5; D call uncertain. V lost 1 base and J 0 bases, leaving 11 bases between the germline ends. Per the germline V gene, CDR1 is SGHDT and CDR2 is YYEEEE. The CDR3 is made up of 16 amino acids. The CDR3 loop is CASSLLSAGSNQPQHF. The CDR3 DNA sequence: TGTGCCAGCAGCTTGTTGTCGGCGGGTAGCAATCAGCCCCAGCATTTT.

This clone has just a few counts. The chain employs TRBV7-2 and TRBJ2-2, with D perhaps TRBD1 (6 bases). CDR3 length: 15 amino acids. V was pared by 5 bases and J by 4 bases, with 14 bases between. CDR1 is SGHTA and CDR2 is FQGNSA in the germline V gene. The CDR3: CASSIQTGSTGELFF. CDR3 coding DNA: TGTGCCAGCAGCATCCAAACAGGGAGCACCGGGGAGCTGTTTTTT.

The chain uses TRBV2 and TRBJ1-4; D might be TRBD1 (5 bases). Germline V gene data show CDR1 as SNHLY and CDR2 as FYNNEI. This CDR3 region has 15 residues. V was cut by 2 bases and J by 8 bases, with 15 bases left in between. The CDR3 nucleotides are TGTGCCAGCAGTGAAACCCAGGGCGCCTTCGAAAAACTGTTTTTT. It is translated as CASSETQGAFEKLFF.